These 25 T cell receptor beta chains came from one sample sequenced in a study of blood T cell repertoires in COVID-19. Libraries were prepared by immunoSEQ multiplex PCR; TCRdb keeps only in-frame clonotypes and omits some of them. The data contain over 45,000 clones, less than 85% of them singletons. Sequencing was done on a sample of peripheral blood. The receptors were gathered from a human donor in a cohort sampled during active COVID-19.

This clone was recorded once. This chain joins TRBV5-5 and TRBJ1-1, with D possibly matching TRBD1 (5 bases). Germline values: CDR1 SGHKS, CDR2 YYEKEE (reference sequence). V lost 3 bases to trimming and J lost 0 bases, with 15 bases between them. The CDR3 is 16 residues long. As DNA, the CDR3 is TGTGCCAGCAGCTGGGAGGTCAGGGCTTTGAACACTGAAGCTTTCTTT. This codes for CASSWEVRALNTEAFF. The full variable domain, completed using reference TRBV5-5 and TRBJ1-1, is DAGVTQSPTHLIKTRGQQVTLRCSPISGHKSVSWYQQVLGQGPQFIFQYYEKEERGRGNFPDRFSARQFPNYSSELNVNALLLGDSALYLCASSWEVRALNTEAFFGQGTRLTVV.

This clone was observed a single time. This rearrangement joins TRBV9 to TRBJ1-3, with a weak D call TRBD1 (5 bases). Germline loops: CDR1 SGDLS, CDR2 YYNGEE. V lost 4 bases, J lost 7 bases, and 21 bases lay in between. The CDR3 extends over 16 amino acids. In DNA form, the CDR3 reads TGTGCCAGCAGCTTCTCCCGGGGCGGGGGGAGGAACACCATATATTTT. This codes for CASSFSRGGGRNTIYF.

The V gene is TRBV7-2, the J gene TRBJ1-1; the D is unclear. V lost 2 bases and J lost 1, with 8 bases in between. Germline V lookup: CDR1 SGHTA, CDR2 FQGNSA. The CDR3 is 14 amino acids. CDR3 nucleotide sequence: TGTGCCAGCAGCTTATATGCGAAGAACACTGAAGCTTTCTTT. As protein: CASSLYAKNTEAFF.

This clone appeared a few times. The chain's CDR3 is CASSYRRRERVEAFF. DNA of the CDR3: TGTGCCAGCAGTTATCGTAGGAGGGAGCGAGTTGAAGCTTTCTTT. The chain uses TRBV6-5 and TRBJ1-1; no reliable D call. This CDR3 spans 15 amino acids. CDR1 and CDR2 (germline): MNHEY, SVGAGI. V lost 3 bases and J lost 7, with 18 bases in between.

The CDR3 DNA reads TGTGCCAGCAGTTACTTGCCGGGACACGGCACAGATACGCAGTATTTT. Translation gives CASSYLPGHGTDTQYF. The chain joins TRBV6-2 or TRBV6-3 to TRBJ2-3, with D possibly TRBD1 on 6 matching bases. CDR1 is MNHEY and CDR2 is SVGEGT in the germline V gene. This CDR3 region has 16 residues. The V gene lost 1 base and the J gene lost 1 base, with 12 bases spanning the gap.

The chain is built from TRBV5-4 and TRBJ2-7; 8 bases fit TRBD1. The CDR3 is 15 amino acids. V gave up 0 bases and J gave up 4 bases; unmatched junction bases: 6. Germline V gives CDR1 SGHNT, CDR2 YYREEE (reference sequence). The DNA for the CDR3 is TGTGCCAGCAGCTTGGGAAACAGGGGGAAGTACGAGCAGTACTTC. Amino acids: CASSLGNRGKYEQYF.

This rearrangement joins TRBV28 to TRBJ2-7; possibly TRBD1 for D (5 bases). Trimming took 6 bases from V and 2 from J, leaving 14 bases between them. The germline gives CDR1 MDHEN, CDR2 SYDVKM. The CDR3 consists of 14 residues. CDR3 in amino acids: CASRATGPTYEQYF. In DNA form, the CDR3 reads TGTGCCAGCAGAGCAACAGGTCCCACCTACGAGCAGTACTTC.

The chain uses TRBV4-1 and TRBJ2-1; D is unclear. Germline V gives CDR1 MGHRA, CDR2 YSYEKL. The CDR3 is 15 amino acids. V lost 0 bases to trimming and J lost 8 bases, with 14 bases between them. This chain's CDR3 is CASSQELVSSHEQFF. For the CDR3, the DNA is TGCGCCAGCAGCCAAGAACTGGTTTCGTCCCATGAGCAGTTCTTC.

The chain has TRBV6-6 and TRBJ2-7, with 7 bases identical to TRBD1. CDR3 length: 16 residues. Germline V gives CDR1 MNHNY, CDR2 SVGAGI (reference sequence). The V and J ends lost 0 bases and 3 bases, in that order; junction bases with no gene match: 8. CDR3 sequence reads: CASSYSLQGPLYEQYF. Written as DNA, the CDR3 is TGTGCCAGCAGTTACTCCCTACAGGGGCCCCTCTACGAGCAGTACTTC.

The V gene is TRBV5-1, the J gene TRBJ1-3; maybe TRBD1 (5 bases). Germline V gives CDR1 SGHRS, CDR2 YFSETQ. V lost 2 bases to trimming and J lost 3 bases, with 9 bases between them. The CDR3 runs 14 residues. In nucleotides, the CDR3 is TGCGCCAGCAGCTTAGGGACTGGTGGAAACACCATATATTTT. Translated, it gives CASSLGTGGNTIYF.

The chain employs TRBV20-1 and TRBJ1-5, with D hard to call. Looked up from germline, CDR1 is DFQATT and CDR2 is SNEGSKA (reference sequence). The V and J ends lost 3 bases and 5 bases respectively, with 5 bases between them. The CDR3 has 11 residues. This CDR3 is CSASGDQPQHF. The CDR3 region has the DNA TGCAGTGCTAGCGGGGATCAGCCCCAGCATTTT.

On this clone itself: The junction shows a germline mismatch at one end, possibly a read error. Written as DNA, the CDR3 is TGTACCAGCAGTTCCCCGGGACAGGGGAAGGATACGCAGTATTTT. Translated, it gives CTSSSPGQGKDTQYF. The chain has TRBV6-2 or TRBV6-3 and TRBJ2-3; TRBD1 agrees at 10 bases. Germline V lookup: CDR1 MNHEY, CDR2 SVGEGT. The CDR3 loop spans 15 amino acids.

Here the CDR3 reads CASSLPGRGREGYTF. CDR3 sequence (DNA): TGTGCCAGCAGCCTACCCGGACGGGGGCGGGAGGGCTACACCTTC. V and J are TRBV3-1 (or the pseudogene TRBV3-2) and TRBJ1-2; maybe TRBD1 (6 bases). Germline V gene lookup returns CDR1 LGHDT and CDR2 YNNKEL (reference sequence). The CDR3 has 15 residues. Trimming stripped 4 bases from V and 8 bases from J, with 20 bases between.

This chain connects TRBV11-2 to TRBJ1-2; perhaps TRBD1 as D (5 bases). The CDR3 is 14 residues long. The V end lost 5 bases, the J end lost 1 base, and 11 bases lay between the germline ends. Germline CDR1 reads SGHAT; CDR2 reads FQNNGV. The CDR3 protein is CASSPNGGNYGYTF. Written as DNA, the CDR3 is TGTGCCAGCAGCCCAAACGGGGGTAACTATGGCTACACCTTC.

The rearrangement uses TRBV7-2 and TRBJ1-1, with D maybe TRBD1 (5 bases). The CDR3 has 16 residues. In germline, CDR1 is SGHTA, CDR2 FQGNSA. With 0 bases removed from V and 4 bases from J, the gap between germline ends came to 15 bases. For the CDR3, the DNA is TGTGCCAGCAGCTTAGCGCTAACGGGGGTGAGCACTGAAGCTTTCTTT. Translated: CASSLALTGVSTEAFF.

The chain joins TRBV9 to TRBJ2-5, with 9 bases fitting TRBD2. Germline V CDR1 and CDR2: SGDLS, YYNGEE. V lost 2 bases and J lost 4; bases outside the gene matches: 12. The CDR3 is 17 amino acids. The CDR3: CASSVFSRAGGRETQYF. The DNA of the CDR3 is TGTGCCAGCAGCGTTTTCTCCAGAGCGGGGGGCCGAGAGACCCAGTACTTC.

J is TRBJ1-5 and V is TRBV30; TRBD1 matches 8 bases. Trimming took 3 bases from V and 4 from J; bases not matched to a gene: 8. CDR1 and CDR2 from the germline V gene are GTSNPN and SVGIG (reference sequence). This CDR3 is built from 15 residues. The CDR3 reads CAWSHGTGHNQPQHF. The DNA for the CDR3 is TGTGCCTGGAGCCACGGGACAGGTCATAATCAGCCCCAGCATTTT. The variable domain in full, with the rest retrieved from reference TRBV30 and TRBJ1-5, is SQTIHQWPATLVQPVGSPLSLECTVEGTSNPNLYWYRQAAGRGLQLLFYSVGIGQISSEVPQNLSASRPQDRQFILSSKKLLLSDSGFYLCAWSHGTGHNQPQHFGDGTRLSIL.

This clone has just a few counts. The CDR3 DNA sequence: TGTGCCAGCTCACCATGGCGGCTGAACACTGAAGCTTTCTTT. It encodes CASSPWRLNTEAFF. The chain carries TRBV18 and TRBJ1-1; the D is unclear. Germline V gene lookup returns CDR1 KGHSH and CDR2 LQKENI. This CDR3 spans 14 amino acids. V lost 2 bases, J lost 0 bases, and 7 bases lay in between.

The chain has TRBV18 and TRBJ1-1; no clear D. The length of the CDR3 is 14 residues. Germline CDR1 reads KGHSH; CDR2 reads LQKENI. Trimming shortened V by 1 base and J by 1 base, and 7 bases separated the two germline ends. CDR3 in amino acids: CASSPHNTNTEAFF. The CDR3 nucleotides read TGTGCCAGCTCACCACATAACACGAACACTGAAGCTTTCTTT. The full variable domain, its missing parts supplied by reference TRBV18 and TRBJ1-1, is NAGVMQNPRHLVRRRGQEARLRCSPMKGHSHVYWYRQLPEEGLKFMVYLQKENIIDESGMPKERFSAEFPKEGPSILRIQQVVRGDSAAYFCASSPHNTNTEAFFGQGTRLTVV.

The chain recombines TRBV28 with TRBJ2-5; D may be TRBD2 (6 bases). Germline V gene data show CDR1 as MDHEN and CDR2 as SYDVKM. Trimming cost V 5 bases and J 3 bases, with 13 bases left between them. The CDR3 loop spans 14 amino acids. The CDR3 nucleotides read TGTGCCAGCAGTCGAGCGGGTACTGAAGAGACCCAGTACTTC. Protein product: CASSRAGTEETQYF.

In this sample, this clone turned up a few times. This rearrangement joins TRBV19 to TRBJ1-1, with D perhaps matching TRBD1 (5 bases). Deletions cut 1 base from V and 4 bases from J, with 13 bases between. CDR1 is LNHDA, CDR2 SQIVND, per germline (reference sequence). This CDR3 comprises 15 residues. In DNA form, the CDR3 reads TGTGCCAGTAGTATAGGCGCAGGGTGGGGCACTGAAGCTTTCTTT. Protein sequence: CASSIGAGWGTEAFF.

The chain carries TRBV4-1 and TRBJ1-2, with D unresolved. Deletions cut 2 bases from V and 3 bases from J, with 7 bases between. CDR1 is MGHRA and CDR2 is YSYEKL in the germline V gene. The CDR3 loop spans 13 amino acids. This chain's CDR3 is CASSQPGDYGYTF. CDR3 nucleotide sequence: TGCGCCAGCAGCCAACCCGGGGACTATGGCTACACCTTC.

The chain is built from TRBV10-3 and TRBJ2-7; tentatively, D is TRBD2 (5 bases). The CDR3 is made up of 14 amino acids. Trimming took off 6 bases at V and 3 bases at J, with 15 bases between the two ends. Germline values: CDR1 ENHRY, CDR2 SYGVKD. Here the CDR3 reads CAIRAGGVGYEQYF. The CDR3 DNA is TGTGCCATCAGGGCCGGAGGAGTGGGCTACGAGCAGTACTTC.

This clone was counted a few times. The rearrangement links TRBV6-5 to TRBJ1-6, with D tentatively TRBD1 (6 bases). V lost 2 bases to trimming and J lost 10 bases, with 18 bases between them. CDR3 length equals 16 residues. Per the germline V gene, CDR1 is MNHEY and CDR2 is SVGAGI. CDR3 loop: CASSYTGRVIGSPLHF. The DNA of the CDR3 is TGTGCCAGCAGTTACACAGGGCGGGTAATAGGATCACCCCTCCACTTT.

The chain employs TRBV16 and TRBJ1-1, with D possibly TRBD1 on 6 matching bases. The CDR3 contains 17 residues. CDR1 is KGHSY and CDR2 is FQNENV in the germline V gene. V lost 1 base, J lost 1 base, and 16 bases lay in between. The CDR3 DNA reads TGTGCCAGCAGCCAATTGATCCTCCGGGACAAGAACACTGAAGCTTTCTTT. It encodes CASSQLILRDKNTEAFF.